This TCR beta chain was sequenced for a study of Ad26.COV2.S vaccination and SARS-CoV-2 variants (dated by TCRdb to about 2021). Study-level background: Donors in the vaccine arm were drawn from COV1001, a phase I-IIa trial of Ad26.COV2.S in healthy adults that was multicentre, randomized, double-blind and placebo-controlled. Ad26.COV2.S was administered intramuscularly at 5 x 10^10 or 1 x 10^11 viral particles, either as a single shot or as two shots given 56 days apart. The specificity and breadth of SARS-CoV-2-reactive T cell receptors after Ad26.COV2.S vaccination were assessed by TCRbeta repertoire sequencing. A total of 32 samples were included in the TCR-sequenced set, comprising roughly 19 Ad26.COV2.S vaccine recipients, 5 placebo recipients and 8 SARS-CoV-2 convalescent individuals. Trial participants were randomized into five groups of five: low-dose or high-dose Ad26.COV2.S given once or twice, or placebo on both occasions. Investigators did not know the trial group allocation while performing experiments and assessing outcomes. Broad study findings and their caveats: Higher spike-specific TCR breadth was observed in Ad26.COV2.S recipients than in placebo recipients (P = 0.0014). Substantial breadth of spike-specific CD8+ and CD4+ T cell responses was reported after vaccination. It was noted by the authors that total T cell responses may have been underestimated by the TCR breadth and depth analyses. Vaccine and placebo recipients had comparable non-spike TCR breadth, which fits with the vaccine containing only spike. The study lacked the statistical power to compare responses across vaccine doses or regimens.

TCRbeta CDR3 regions were sequenced with the immunoSEQ Assay. After extraction, genomic DNA underwent amplification by bias-controlled multiplex PCR, followed by high-throughput sequencing. Concerning the study's data processing: To quantify the absolute abundance of every unique TCRbeta CDR3 region, sequences were collapsed and filtered. T cell fraction was estimated by normalizing TCRbeta template counts to usable DNA, which was measured by amplifying reference genes present in all nucleated cells. Repertoire TCRs were annotated as SARS-CoV-2-specific when V gene, CDR3 amino acid sequence and J gene were exactly matched to a known reactive TCR set. The reference SARS-CoV-2 TCR set was obtained from MIRA and was filtered for enrichment in COVID-19-positive ImmuneCODE repertoires, whereby public or cross-reactive TCRs were removed. Using the MIRA antigens, annotated TCRs were further analysed by specific ORF or by position within an ORF. Depth was the summed frequency of annotated unique rearrangements, while breadth was defined as annotated unique rearrangements over total unique productive rearrangements. Two-sided Wilcoxon rank-sum tests were applied when comparing TCR breadth between groups. Imported from immuneACCESS, the table was reduced by TCRdb to in-frame sequences with V and J called. These copies leave out some clones; in studies compared against another copy, an unresolved V gene accounts for under half, and the cause of the remainder is not known. V, J and clone size are those of that table, while D and trimming were read from the DNA. This sample has just under 250,000 clones in its table, and approximately 90% of those were observed once. Jointly, the top ten make up about 10% of the sample.

Trimming accounts for 1 base at V and 2 bases at J, while the number of junction bases matched to no gene is 2. Its CDR3 holds 15 amino acids, cysteine through phenylalanine. The entry retains the CDR3 DNA only, 45 bases that are in frame from base 1. The germline V gene provides CDR1 SGHTA and CDR2 FQGNSA. Worth noting for this clone: Its antigen is unknown. No much larger clonotype is one base removed from it; base qualities were not supplied.

The sample's treatment or condition label is to be understood as: about 20 received Ad26.COV2.S at low or high dose, single or two shots; five or six received placebo; per-sample allocation not given. For vaccine and placebo recipients, repertoires were sequenced using samples collected on day 63 after the first injection. Between 29 July and 7 August 2020, Cohort 1b enrolled 20 to 30 adults aged 18-55 years at one site in Boston, USA. Ad26.COV2.S consisted of a replication-incompetent adenovirus type 26 vector by which a prefusion-stabilized SARS-CoV-2 spike protein from the original Wuhan strain was expressed.

Sequences were derived from peripheral blood, sampled in a trial of Ad26.COV2.S vaccine versus placebo. The sequence was obtained from a person between 18 and 59 years old who received the Ad26.COV2.S COVID-19 vaccine or a placebo. The chain links TRBV7-2 with TRBJ2-3; the central 8 bases match TRBD2. The CDR3 region reads CASSLGAGATDTQYF. The bases are TGTGCCAGCAGCTTAGGAGCGGGGGCCACAGATACGCAGTATTTT.